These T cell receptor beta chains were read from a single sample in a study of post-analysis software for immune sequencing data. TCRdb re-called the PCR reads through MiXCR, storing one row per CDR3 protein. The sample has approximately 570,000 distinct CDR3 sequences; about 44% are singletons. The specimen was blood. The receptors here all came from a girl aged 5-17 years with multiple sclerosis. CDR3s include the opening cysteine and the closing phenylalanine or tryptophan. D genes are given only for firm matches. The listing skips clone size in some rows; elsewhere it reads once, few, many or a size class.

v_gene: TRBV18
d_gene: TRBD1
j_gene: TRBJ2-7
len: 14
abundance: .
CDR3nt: TGTGCCAGCTCACGCCAGGGGGTGTTCGATGAGCAGTACTTC
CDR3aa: CASSRQGVFDEQYF

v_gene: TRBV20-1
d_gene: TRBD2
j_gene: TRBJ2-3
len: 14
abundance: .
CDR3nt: TGCAGTGCTAGAGTAGCGGGGGGCACAGATACGCAGTATTTT
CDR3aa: CSARVAGGTDTQYF

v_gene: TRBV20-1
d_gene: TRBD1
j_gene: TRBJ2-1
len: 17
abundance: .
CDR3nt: TGCAGTGCTAGAGCGACAGGGATTCCTTACTCCTACAATGAGCAGTTCTTC
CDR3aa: CSARATGIPYSYNEQFF

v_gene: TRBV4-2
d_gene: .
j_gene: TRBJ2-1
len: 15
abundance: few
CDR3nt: TGTGCCAGCAGCCCCCCTAGGGCTCAGGTCAATGAGCAGTTCTTC
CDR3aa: CASSPPRAQVNEQFF

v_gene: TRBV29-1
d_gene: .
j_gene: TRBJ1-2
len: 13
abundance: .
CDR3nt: TGCAGCGTGGGTAGTCCCACGGGGGAAGGTTACACCTTC
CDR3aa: CSVGSPTGEGYTF

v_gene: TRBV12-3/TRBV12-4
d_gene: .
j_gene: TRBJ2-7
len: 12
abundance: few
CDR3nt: TGTGCCAGCAGTCCGTCGACCTACGAGCAGTACTTC
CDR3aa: CASSPSTYEQYF

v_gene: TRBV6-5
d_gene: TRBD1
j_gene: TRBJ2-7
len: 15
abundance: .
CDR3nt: TGTGCCAGCAGCACGGGGATGACAGGGACCTACGAGCAGTACTTC
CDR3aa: CASSTGMTGTYEQYF

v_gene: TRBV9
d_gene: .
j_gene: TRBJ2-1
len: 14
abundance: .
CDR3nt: TGTGCCAGCAGCCCCCAGCGGGTATCCAATGAGCAGTTCTTC
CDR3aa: CASSPQRVSNEQFF

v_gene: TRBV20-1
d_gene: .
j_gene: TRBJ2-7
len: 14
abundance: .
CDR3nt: TGCAGTGCTAGACGCGACCCACTAATCCACGAGCAGTACTTC
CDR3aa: CSARRDPLIHEQYF

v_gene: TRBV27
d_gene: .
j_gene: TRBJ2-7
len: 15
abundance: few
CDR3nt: TGTGCCAGCAGTTTTCGGGACTCCCAAGCCTACGAGCAGTACTTC
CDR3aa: CASSFRDSQAYEQYF

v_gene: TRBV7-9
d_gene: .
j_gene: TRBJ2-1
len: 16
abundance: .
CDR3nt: TGTGCCAGCAGCCCCCAAACAGGGAAGTCCCACAATGAGCAGTTCTTC
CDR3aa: CASSPQTGKSHNEQFF

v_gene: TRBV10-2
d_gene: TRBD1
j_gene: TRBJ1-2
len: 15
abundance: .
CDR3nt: TGCGCCAGCAGCTTCCCGGGACAGGGAGGTGGTGGCTACACCTTC
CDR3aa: CASSFPGQGGGGYTF

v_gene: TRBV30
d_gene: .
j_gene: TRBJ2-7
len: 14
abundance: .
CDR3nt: TGTGCCTGGAGTAGGGCCCAGAACTACTACGAGCAGTACTTC
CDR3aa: CAWSRAQNYYEQYF

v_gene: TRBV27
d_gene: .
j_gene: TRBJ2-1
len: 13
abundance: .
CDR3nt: TGTGCCAGCAGTTTATGGGGGGACAATGAGCAGTTCTTC
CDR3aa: CASSLWGDNEQFF

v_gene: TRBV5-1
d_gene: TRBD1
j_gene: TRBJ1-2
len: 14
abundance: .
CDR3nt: TGCGCCAGCAGAACCGGGACAGGGTCGGAAGGCTACACCTTC
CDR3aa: CASRTGTGSEGYTF

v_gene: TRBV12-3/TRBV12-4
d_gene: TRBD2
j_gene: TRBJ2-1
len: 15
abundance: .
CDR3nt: TGTGCCAGCACTTTGGGGGACTATGATTACAATGAGCAGTTCTTC
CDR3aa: CASTLGDYDYNEQFF

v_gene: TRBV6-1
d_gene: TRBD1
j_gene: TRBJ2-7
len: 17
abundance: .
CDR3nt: TGTGCCAGCAGCCCAGGACAGGGGGCTAGGGGCCCCTACGAGCAGTACTTC
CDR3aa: CASSPGQGARGPYEQYF

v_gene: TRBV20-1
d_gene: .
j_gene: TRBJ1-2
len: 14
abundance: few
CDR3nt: TGCAGTGCTCCCGGGACCAGAGGGAACTATGGCTACACCTTC
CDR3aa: CSAPGTRGNYGYTF

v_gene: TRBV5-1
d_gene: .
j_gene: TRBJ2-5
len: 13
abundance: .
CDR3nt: TGCGCCAGCAGCTTTTCCCACGGAGAGACCCAGTACTTC
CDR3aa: CASSFSHGETQYF

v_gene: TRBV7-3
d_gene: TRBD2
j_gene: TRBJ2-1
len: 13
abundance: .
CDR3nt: TGTGCCAGCAGCTTAACGAGGGCGGGGGAACAGTTCTTC
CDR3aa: CASSLTRAGEQFF

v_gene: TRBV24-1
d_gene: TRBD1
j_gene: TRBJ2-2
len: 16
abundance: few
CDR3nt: TGTGCCACCAGTGACCCGGGACAGGGGAACACCGGGGAGCTGTTTTTT
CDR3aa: CATSDPGQGNTGELFF

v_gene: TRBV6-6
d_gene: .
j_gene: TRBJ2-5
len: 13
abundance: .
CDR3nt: TGTGCCAGCAGTCCGCGACCTATAGAGACCCAGTACTTC
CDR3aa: CASSPRPIETQYF

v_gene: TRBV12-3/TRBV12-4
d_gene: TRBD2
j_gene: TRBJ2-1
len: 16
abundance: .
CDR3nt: TGTGCCAGCAGCCCCGTTGGGGGGGGACGGAACAATGAGCAGTTCTTC
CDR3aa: CASSPVGGGRNNEQFF

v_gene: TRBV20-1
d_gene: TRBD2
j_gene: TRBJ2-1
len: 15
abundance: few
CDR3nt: TGCAGTGCCGTCGGACTAGCGGGTACCTACAATGAGCAGTTCTTC
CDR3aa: CSAVGLAGTYNEQFF

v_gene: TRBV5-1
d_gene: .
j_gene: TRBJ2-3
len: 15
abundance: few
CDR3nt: TGCGCCAGCAGCTTGGAGGGGGGAGTAACAGATACGCAGTATTTT
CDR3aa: CASSLEGGVTDTQYF

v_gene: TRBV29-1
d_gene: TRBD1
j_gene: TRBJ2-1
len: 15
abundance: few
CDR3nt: TGCAGCGTTGATACAGAAACGACAGGGGGCAATGAGCAGTTCTTC
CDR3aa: CSVDTETTGGNEQFF

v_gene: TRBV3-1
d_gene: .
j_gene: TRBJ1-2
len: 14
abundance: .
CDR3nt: TGTGCCAGCAGCCAAGAACAGGCCTCGAGGGGCTACACCTTC
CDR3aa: CASSQEQASRGYTF

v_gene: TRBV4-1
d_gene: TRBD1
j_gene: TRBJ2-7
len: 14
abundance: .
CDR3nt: TGCGCCAGCAGCCATCCCGGGACAGGGGGCGAGCAGTACTTC
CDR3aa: CASSHPGTGGEQYF

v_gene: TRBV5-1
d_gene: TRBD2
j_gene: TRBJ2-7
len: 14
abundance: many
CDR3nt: TGTGCCAGCAGTTTGGGGGGAGGGTCCTACGAGCAGTACTTC
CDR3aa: CASSLGGGSYEQYF

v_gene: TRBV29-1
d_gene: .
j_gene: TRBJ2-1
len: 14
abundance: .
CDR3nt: TGCAGCGTGGAAGGGGGGAGCTCCTACAATGAGCAGTTCTTC
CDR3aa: CSVEGGSSYNEQFF

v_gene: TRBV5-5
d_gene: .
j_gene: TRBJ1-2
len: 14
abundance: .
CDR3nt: TGTGCCAGCAGTCGGACAAGTGGGGACTATGGCTACACCTTC
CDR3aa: CASSRTSGDYGYTF

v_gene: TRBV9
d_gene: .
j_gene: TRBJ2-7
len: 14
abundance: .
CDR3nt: TGTGCCAGCAGCGTAGAAGACGGTTCCTACGAGCAGTACTTC
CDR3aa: CASSVEDGSYEQYF

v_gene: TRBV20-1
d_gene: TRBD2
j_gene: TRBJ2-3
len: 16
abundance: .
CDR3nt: TGCAGTGCTAGTGGATCTAGCGGGAGGGCCAGAGATACGCAGTATTTT
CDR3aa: CSASGSSGRARDTQYF

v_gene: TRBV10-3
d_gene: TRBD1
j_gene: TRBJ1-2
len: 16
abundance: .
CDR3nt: TGTGCCATCAGCACTTCGACAGGGGGGAATCTCTATGGCTACACCTTC
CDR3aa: CAISTSTGGNLYGYTF

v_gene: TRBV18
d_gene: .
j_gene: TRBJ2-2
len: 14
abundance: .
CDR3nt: TGTGCCAGTTGGGACCCAACGAACACCGGGGAGCTGTTTTTT
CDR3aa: CASWDPTNTGELFF

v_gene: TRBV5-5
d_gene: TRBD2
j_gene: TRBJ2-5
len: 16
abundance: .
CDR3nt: TGTGCCAGCAGCTGGGCCCTCGGCGGGAGTGGAGAGACCCAGTACTTC
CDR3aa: CASSWALGGSGETQYF

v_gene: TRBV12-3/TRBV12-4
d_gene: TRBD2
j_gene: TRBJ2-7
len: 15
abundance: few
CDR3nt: TGTGCCAGCAGCCCGGGGGGGCCAAGCTCCTACGAGCAGTACTTC
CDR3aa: CASSPGGPSSYEQYF

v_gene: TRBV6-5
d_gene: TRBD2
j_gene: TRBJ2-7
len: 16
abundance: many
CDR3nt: TGTGCCAGCAGTTACGGGGCGGGAGTAAGCGCCTACGAGCAGTACTTC
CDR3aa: CASSYGAGVSAYEQYF

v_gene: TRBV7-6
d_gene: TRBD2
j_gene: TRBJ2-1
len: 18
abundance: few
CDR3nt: TGTGCCAGCAGCTTAGAATCCCCCGGGAGGGGCTCCTACAATGAGCAGTTCTTC
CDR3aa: CASSLESPGRGSYNEQFF

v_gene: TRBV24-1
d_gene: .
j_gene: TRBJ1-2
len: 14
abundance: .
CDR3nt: TGTGCCACCAGTGATTTCGGACAGCCGGGAGGCTACACCTTC
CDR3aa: CATSDFGQPGGYTF

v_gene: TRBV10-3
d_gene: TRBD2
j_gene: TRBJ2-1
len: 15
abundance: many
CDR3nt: TGTGCCATCAGTGAGACTAGCGGGAGCGCCGATGAGCAGTTCTTC
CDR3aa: CAISETSGSADEQFF

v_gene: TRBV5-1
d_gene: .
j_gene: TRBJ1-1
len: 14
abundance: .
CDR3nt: TGCGCCAGTTCCTACAGGAGTTTGAACACTGAAGCTTTCTTT
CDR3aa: CASSYRSLNTEAFF

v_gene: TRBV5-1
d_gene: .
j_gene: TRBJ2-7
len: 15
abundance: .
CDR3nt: TGCGCCAGCAGCTTGTATTCGAAGGAGTTCTACGAGCAGTACTTC
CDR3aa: CASSLYSKEFYEQYF

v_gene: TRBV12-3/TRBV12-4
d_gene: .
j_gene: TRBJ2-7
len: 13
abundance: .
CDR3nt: TGTGCCAGCAGCTTAGGGACGATGGACGAGCAGTACTTC
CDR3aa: CASSLGTMDEQYF

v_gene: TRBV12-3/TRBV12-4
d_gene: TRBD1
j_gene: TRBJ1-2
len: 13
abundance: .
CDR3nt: TGTGCCAGCACCCCGACAGGGGCTTATGGCTACACCTTC
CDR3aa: CASTPTGAYGYTF

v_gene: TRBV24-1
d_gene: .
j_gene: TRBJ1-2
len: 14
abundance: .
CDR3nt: TGTGCCACCAGTGATATGGAGACCATCTATGGCTACACCTTC
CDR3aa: CATSDMETIYGYTF

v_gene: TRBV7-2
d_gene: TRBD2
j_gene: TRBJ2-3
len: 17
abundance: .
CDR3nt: TGTGCCAGCAGCCTAGATGAGGTTGGACTAGCGGCAGATACGCAGTATTTT
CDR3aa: CASSLDEVGLAADTQYF

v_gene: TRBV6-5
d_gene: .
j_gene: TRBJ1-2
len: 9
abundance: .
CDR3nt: TGTGCCAGCGGGCCAGGGAACACCTTC
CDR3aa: CASGPGNTF

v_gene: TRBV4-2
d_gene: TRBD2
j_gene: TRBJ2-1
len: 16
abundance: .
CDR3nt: TGTGCCAGCAGCCGGATAGGGACTAGCGGGAGTAGGGAGCAGTTCTTC
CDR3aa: CASSRIGTSGSREQFF

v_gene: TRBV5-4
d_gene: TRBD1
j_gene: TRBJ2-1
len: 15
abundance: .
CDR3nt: TGTGCCAGCAGCATTAACGGACAGGCCTACAATGAGCAGTTCTTC
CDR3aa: CASSINGQAYNEQFF

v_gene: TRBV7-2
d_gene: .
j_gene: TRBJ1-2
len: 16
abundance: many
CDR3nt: TGTGCCAGCAGCCACGGTGGAGGGGATAGCGACTATGGCTACACCTTC
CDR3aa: CASSHGGGDSDYGYTF

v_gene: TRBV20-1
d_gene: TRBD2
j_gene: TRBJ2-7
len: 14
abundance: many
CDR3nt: TGCAGTGCGGGAGGGGAGCGGGAGCCCAACGAGCAGTACTTC
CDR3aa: CSAGGEREPNEQYF